This T cell receptor (beta chain) was recovered during a study of blood T cell repertoires in COVID-19. Study at large: The United States, Italy and Spain provided the acute and convalescent COVID-19 samples. The cDNA or gDNA used as material had been derived from T cells, B-cell-depleted T cells, or PBMCs.

Authors' methods: The authors estimated nucleated cell counts from reference gene primer amplification. Sequencing was performed with immunoSEQ multiplex PCR; in TCRdb, only in-frame clones are kept and a portion is missing. V and J calls and clone size are given by that table; D and trimming were obtained from the DNA. The sample holds tens of thousands of clones; roughly 90% are singletons and the top ten take 7.5% to 8.5%. From germline, CDR1 is MNHEY and CDR2 SVGAGI. The CDR3 length is 13 residues. Losses at the gene ends were 6 bases for V and 9 bases for J; bases not matched to a gene: 4. This clonotype originated in a man in his 60s with active COVID-19. The chain combines TRBV6-5 with TRBJ1-6, with 8 positions matching TRBD1. Source material: peripheral blood. The CDR3 DNA reads TGTGCCAGCAGAGGACAGGGCGGTTCACCCCTCCACTTT. The encoded protein is CASRGQGGSPLHF.